Sequencing of this T cell receptor beta chain was carried out in a study of T cell responses to AZD1222 COVID-19 vaccine. Overall study context: Samples with a second dose at about 4 or about 12 weeks were pooled together.

V shed 6 bases, J shed 4 bases, and the junction held 11 bases outside the gene matches. CDR1 is MNHNY, CDR2 SVGAGI, per germline (reference sequence). The CDR3 is 16 residues long. The method was immunoSEQ multiplex PCR; TCRdb's version includes in-frame clones alone and lacks a portion of them. The table lists 130,000 to 150,000 clones, 75% to 95% of them singletons. The material was peripheral blood, obtained on day 0 of AZD1222 vaccination. This chain links TRBV6-6 with TRBJ1-4; 7 bases line up with TRBD1. This clonotype was sampled from an adult in good health. CDR3 DNA: TGTGCCAGCAGGTCCCCCGACCGGGACAGTAATGAAAAACTGTTTTTT. This codes for CASRSPDRDSNEKLFF.